What follows describes a single TCR beta chain. Its antigen is still unknown. The data were obtained in a study of T cells after yellow fever vaccination. Findings and caveats of the study: The secondary response was weaker, and its peak arrived faster, on day 5 versus 15. There was a possibility that FACS-sorted repertoires contained abundant clonotypes contaminating from the bulk population.

TCR cDNA was made by 5'RACE template switching, adding a universal primer site and UMIs. One entry per CDR3 protein, called by TCRdb with MiXCR from the 5' RACE reads. This sample has over 300,000 distinct CDR3 sequences, with roughly 3.9% found just once. V dropped 5 bases and J dropped 0 bases, with 14 bases sitting between them. The CDR3 totals 16 residues. Germline CDR1 is MGHDK and CDR2 is SYGVNS. The sequencing used PBMCs, collected 5 days after the yellow fever booster vaccination. This TCR was recovered from a young man who received the YFV17D yellow fever vaccine. The rearrangement links TRBV25-1 to TRBJ2-1; D assignment may be TRBD1 or TRBD2 (5 bases each). The CDR3 protein is CASSRRWGSSYNEQFF. The CDR3, as DNA: TGTGCCAGCAGTCGGAGGTGGGGGAGCTCCTACAATGAGCAGTTCTTC.